The clone carrying this T cell receptor (beta chain) was seen a few times. From germline, CDR1 is SGHTA and CDR2 FQGNSA. The CDR3 is made up of 15 amino acids. Trimming removed 1 base at V and 1 base at J, with 8 bases between. This entry comes from a study of CD8 T cells in Susac syndrome. After extraction with the RNeasy kit, roughly 0.45 to 1 ug of the RNA was reverse transcribed using random hexamers. TCR beta CDR3 was amplified by immunoSEQ multiplex PCR. This amplification extended across 54 Vbeta and 13 Jbeta segments. TCRdb re-called the immunoSEQ multiplex PCR reads through MiXCR, storing one row per CDR3 protein. The sample holds around 190,000 distinct CDR3 sequences, 93% seen once. Controls comprised healthy donors matched for age and sex. While CD8+ and CD4+ T cells were isolated negatively, TEMRA cells were enriched by FACS.

This sequence joins TRBV7-2 and TRBJ2-1, with D possibly matching TRBD2 (6 bases). The origin of this receptor is a human donor in good health. The sequencing input was CD4+ T cells from PBMCs. CDR3 amino acids: CASSLDGGSYNEQFF. The CDR3 DNA reads TGTGCCAGCAGCTTAGACGGGGGATCCTACAATGAGCAGTTCTTC.